This T cell receptor beta chain appears in the sequencing data of a study of cytomegalovirus exposure and HLA in healthy donors. The study's findings and limits: The study assumed roughly uniform donor sequencing depth for presence/absence analyses. V- and J-gene trimming of TCR beta was linked (in a later analysis) to a missense DCLRE1C variant. For most TCR beta V segments, an earlier analysis put the productive rate at about 87% or about 30% of the time.

PCR employed 60 Vbeta and 13 Jbeta primers. Generated by immunoSEQ multiplex PCR, the TCRdb table keeps only in-frame clones and is missing some. The table records 20,000 to 30,000 clones, more than 70% of them present only once. As concerns this clone: The antigen is not known.

Unrecorded immune exposure was likely among donors, who were nominally healthy when sampled. The sequenced sample consisted of PBMCs. The source of this sequence is a male donor in good health and CMV-seronegative.

CDR3 loop: CASSAETSGRYEQYF. CDR3 DNA: TGCGCCAGCAGTGCTGAGACTAGCGGGAGGTACGAGCAGTACTTC. V usage is TRBV10-2 and J usage is TRBJ2-7; 13 bases map to TRBD2. The J segment lost 4 bases and the V segment lost 4 bases, leaving 4 bases of the junction unmatched. CDR1 is WSHSY, CDR2 SAAADI, per germline. The CDR3 has 15 amino acids.